This T cell receptor (beta chain) was captured by sequencing in a study of blood T cell repertoires in COVID-19. The data were produced by immunoSEQ multiplex PCR, yet TCRdb's version contains in-frame clones alone and is incomplete. The sample lists hundreds of thousands of clones; roughly nine tenths were seen once. The V gene end was trimmed by 5 bases and the J gene end by 4 bases; junction bases not matched to a gene: 2. The CDR3 is made up of 12 amino acids. From germline, CDR1 is MNHEY and CDR2 SVGAGI. Two consecutive negative NP/OP PCR tests, clearance, or resolved symptoms defined Cohort 3 recovery.

Sequenced input: PBMCs or T cells enriched from blood (not recorded which). This chain connects TRBV6-5 to TRBJ2-7, with 7 bases lining up with TRBD2. The TCR sequence derives from a woman between 18 and 29 years old who had recovered from COVID-19. CDR3 protein: CASSRGEYEQYF. The CDR3 DNA reads as TGTGCCAGCAGTCGGGGGGAATACGAGCAGTACTTC.